The 25 T cell receptor beta chains below all came from one sample that was sequenced in a study of pediatric ulcerative colitis. One to two pinch biopsies were taken from the rectum during colonoscopy. This table comes from immunoSEQ multiplex PCR, and its TCRdb copy is limited to in-frame clones, with some not included. The sample includes 10,000 to 12,000 clones, about four fifths of them seen just once. The sample taken for sequencing was gut tissue. These receptors came from a girl aged 10 to 17 who was a control in a study of pediatric ulcerative colitis.

This clone appeared once. The chain employs TRBV7-2 and TRBJ1-3, with no clear D. Germline V CDR1 and CDR2: SGHTA, FQGNSA. V was cut by 5 bases and J by 2 bases, with 13 bases left in between. The CDR3 sequence is 15 residues long. CDR3 sequence (DNA): TGTGCCAGCAGCCCCGAGGGTAGGCCTGGAAACACCATATATTTT. Translated, it gives CASSPEGRPGNTIYF.

The V gene is TRBV7-9, the J gene TRBJ2-1; a possible D gene is TRBD2 (6 bases). CDR3 length equals 13 residues. The germline CDR1 and CDR2 sequences are SEHNR and FQNEAQ (reference sequence). V gave up 2 bases and J gave up 8 bases, with 10 bases separating them. The CDR3: CASSLSSADEQFF. Written as DNA, the CDR3 is TGTGCCAGCAGCTTATCTAGCGCGGATGAGCAGTTCTTC.

The genes are TRBV9 and TRBJ2-2; the D gene could be TRBD1 or TRBD2 (5 bases each). The V end lost 4 bases, the J end lost 4 bases, and 14 bases lay between the germline ends. The CDR3 runs 15 residues. Germline V lookup: CDR1 SGDLS, CDR2 YYNGEE. In DNA form, the CDR3 reads TGTGCCAGCAGCCCCCGGGACGGAGCCACCGGGGAGCTGTTTTTT. Translation: CASSPRDGATGELFF.

This chain joins TRBV14 and TRBJ2-1, with 9 bases aligning to TRBD2. J was trimmed by 6 bases and V by 1 base; bases with no gene match: 1. The CDR3 has 14 amino acids. CDR1 SGHDN and CDR2 FVKESK come from the germline V gene. For the CDR3, the DNA is TGTGCCAGCAGCCAAGGACTAGCGGTCAATGAGCAGTTCTTC. This sequence encodes CASSQGLAVNEQFF.

The rearrangement uses TRBV30 and TRBJ1-5; D not resolved. Per the germline V gene, CDR1 is GTSNPN and CDR2 is SVGIG (reference sequence). Trimming took off 1 base at V and 9 bases at J, with 13 bases between the two ends. This CDR3 has 13 residues. The CDR3 here is CAWSGRVLWPQHF. The CDR3 coding sequence is TGTGCCTGGAGTGGTCGGGTCTTGTGGCCCCAGCATTTT.

This chain joins TRBV5-1 and TRBJ1-1, with D maybe TRBD1 (6 bases). Per germline, CDR1 SGHRS and CDR2 YFSETQ. The CDR3 loop spans 15 amino acids. Deletions cut 3 bases from V and 1 base from J, with 13 bases between. Here the CDR3 DNA reads TGCGCCAGCAGCTCACAGGGAACGGCGAACACTGAAGCTTTCTTT. This encodes CASSSQGTANTEAFF. Supplemented by reference TRBV5-1 and TRBJ1-1, the full variable domain reads KAGVTQTPRYLIKTRGQQVTLSCSPISGHRSVSWYQQTPGQGLQFLFEYFSETQRNKGNFPGRFSGRQFSNSRSEMNVSTLELGDSALYLCASSSQGTANTEAFFGQGTRLTVV.

This sequence joins TRBV7-2 and TRBJ2-3; D perhaps matches TRBD1 (5 bases). This CDR3 has 14 amino acids. Deletions cut 1 base from V and 5 bases from J, with 10 bases between. Germline lookup yields CDR1 SGHTA and CDR2 FQGNSA. The CDR3 DNA reads TGTGCCAGCAGCTTAGATAGACAGCGAGATACGCAGTATTTT. It translates to CASSLDRQRDTQYF.

V gene TRBV15 combines with J gene TRBJ1-5, with no clear D. This CDR3 has 12 amino acids. V was clipped by 5 bases and J by 1 base, with 3 bases between them. CDR1 LNHNV and CDR2 YYDKDF come from the germline V gene (reference sequence). CDR3 region: CATSVSNQPQHF. CDR3 nucleotide sequence: TGTGCCACCAGCGTCAGCAATCAGCCCCAGCATTTT.

The chain is built from TRBV11-2 and TRBJ1-2; D is perhaps TRBD1 (6 bases). This CDR3 region has 15 residues. From germline, CDR1 is SGHAT and CDR2 FQNNGV. V gave up 0 bases and J gave up 3 bases, with 11 bases separating them. CDR3 protein: CASSLDGGADYGYTF. CDR3 DNA sequence: TGTGCCAGCAGCTTAGACGGGGGCGCGGACTATGGCTACACCTTC.

The rearrangement joins TRBV28 to TRBJ2-6; D not resolved. CDR3 length equals 14 residues. V was shortened by 2 bases and J by 0 bases, with 2 bases between the two germline ends. The germline CDR1 and CDR2 sequences are MDHEN and SYDVKM. The CDR3 DNA reads TGTGCCAGCAGTTTAGTCTCTGGGGCCAACGTCCTGACTTTC. Translating it yields CASSLVSGANVLTF.

In nucleotides, the CDR3 is TGTGCCAGCAGTCCCCTCGGACAGGGGGAGTCCTACGAGCAGTACTTC. Its translation: CASSPLGQGESYEQYF. The chain is built from TRBV27 and TRBJ2-7, with TRBD1 identical over 10 bases. Germline lookup yields CDR1 MNHEY and CDR2 SMNVEV (reference sequence). The V gene end was trimmed by 5 bases and the J gene end by 1 base; junction bases not matched to a gene: 8. The CDR3 consists of 16 residues.

CDR3 sequence reads: CASSFGGNQPQHF. CDR3 nucleotides: TGTGCCAGCAGCTTCGGCGGCAATCAGCCCCAGCATTTT. The V gene is TRBV11-2, the J gene TRBJ1-5; D ambiguous. The CDR3 contains 13 residues. V was shortened by 3 bases and J by 2 bases, with 5 bases between the two germline ends. Germline CDR1 is SGHAT and CDR2 is FQNNGV.

The V and J genes are TRBV9 and TRBJ2-7, with TRBD1 identical over 8 bases. This CDR3 has 14 residues. Trimming cost V 2 bases and J 6 bases; bases outside gene matches: 7. Germline V CDR1 and CDR2: SGDLS, YYNGEE. The CDR3 DNA is TGTGCCAGCAGCGTGGGGACAGGTCTCTCCGAGCAGTACTTC. This sequence encodes CASSVGTGLSEQYF.

The rearrangement joins TRBV2 to TRBJ1-2, with D possibly being TRBD1 (5 bases). This CDR3 region has 13 residues. The germline V gene encodes CDR1 SNHLY and CDR2 FYNNEI. V dropped 7 bases and J dropped 11 bases, with 20 bases sitting between them. The chain's CDR3 is CASMKGGVYRYTF. In nucleotides, the CDR3 is TGTGCCAGCATGAAAGGAGGGGTTTACAGGTACACCTTC. The full variable domain, in which reference TRBV2 and TRBJ1-2 provide the parts outside the CDR3, is EPEVTQTPSHQVTQMGQEVILRCVPISNHLYFYWYRQILGQKVEFLVSFYNNEISEKSEIFDDQFSVERPDGSNFTLKIRSTKLEDSAMYFCASMKGGVYRYTFGSGTRLTVV.

This sequence joins TRBV19 and TRBJ2-6, with D possibly being TRBD1 (5 bases). V was shortened by 3 bases and J by 0 bases, with 6 bases between the two germline ends. The CDR3 has 15 amino acids. The germline V gene has CDR1 LNHDA and CDR2 SQIVND (reference sequence). This chain's CDR3 is CASSMGLSGANVLTF. DNA of the CDR3: TGTGCCAGTAGTATGGGGCTCTCTGGGGCCAACGTCCTGACTTTC.

The chain recombines TRBV6-1 with TRBJ2-1, with TRBD2 matching over 8 bases. V lost 2 bases and J lost 0; bases outside the gene matches: 0. This CDR3 comprises 15 residues. In germline, CDR1 is MNHNS, CDR2 SASEGT. CDR3 in DNA: TGTGCCAGCAGTGAACTAGCGGGCTCCTACAATGAGCAGTTCTTC. This codes for CASSELAGSYNEQFF.

The chain couples TRBV28 to TRBJ2-3, with TRBD2 matching 7 bases. Germline V gene lookup returns CDR1 MDHEN and CDR2 SYDVKM. Trimming took 5 bases from V and 7 from J; bases not matched to a gene: 9. The CDR3 loop spans 14 amino acids. The CDR3 loop reads CASSLGLVPHTQYF. The CDR3, as DNA: TGTGCCAGCAGTCTTGGACTAGTTCCCCATACGCAGTATTTT.

This chain connects TRBV7-2 to TRBJ1-2, with D possibly matching TRBD1 (5 bases). The CDR3 runs 15 residues. The germline gives CDR1 SGHTA, CDR2 FQGNSA. Trimming pared 1 base from V and 8 bases from J, leaving 17 bases between. DNA for the CDR3: TGTGCCAGCAGCTTAGATATAGGGGACCTGAAGGGCTACACCTTC. Its protein is CASSLDIGDLKGYTF.

The V and J genes are TRBV5-8 and TRBJ2-6, with D unresolved. Germline loops: CDR1 SGHTS, CDR2 YDEGEE. CDR3 size: 17 residues. V lost 7 bases and J lost 5, with 22 bases in between. The DNA of the CDR3 is TGTGCCAGCGTTCGGTTTCATCCACAAAGTCGGGCCAACGTCCTGACTTTC. Protein: CASVRFHPQSRANVLTF.

The J gene is TRBJ1-2, the V gene TRBV4-2, with D unclear. CDR3 size: 12 residues. CDR1 and CDR2 (germline): LGHNA, YNFKEQ. Between the trimmed V and J ends, which lost 1 base and 6 bases, there was a span of 6 bases. Here the CDR3 DNA reads TGTGCCAGCAGCCAAGTAGGTGATGGCTACACCTTC. Translated, it gives CASSQVGDGYTF.

The chain has TRBV18 and TRBJ2-3, with D unresolved. V shed 4 bases and J shed 2 bases, with 7 bases lying between them. Germline V gene sequence: CDR1 KGHSH, CDR2 LQKENI. The CDR3 sequence is 13 residues long. This CDR3 reads CASSQRFTDTQYF. CDR3 coding DNA: TGTGCCAGCTCACAGAGATTCACAGATACGCAGTATTTT. The full variable domain, completed using reference TRBV18 and TRBJ2-3, is NAGVMQNPRHLVRRRGQEARLRCSPMKGHSHVYWYRQLPEEGLKFMVYLQKENIIDESGMPKERFSAEFPKEGPSILRIQQVVRGDSAAYFCASSQRFTDTQYFGPGTRLTVL.

As to this clone: The same CDR3 can be traced to other DNA sequences in this sample. The rearrangement joins TRBV12-5 to TRBJ1-3; D not certain. CDR1 and CDR2 (germline): LGHNT, FRNRAP. Trimming cost V 5 bases and J 0 bases, with 11 bases left between them. This CDR3 is built from 15 residues. This chain's CDR3 is CASGLRANSGNTIYF. CDR3 DNA: TGTGCTAGTGGTCTCCGGGCCAACTCTGGAAACACCATATATTTT.

The rearrangement joins TRBV9 to TRBJ2-1, with 8 bases that match TRBD2. After removal of 0 bases from V and 5 bases from J, the junction contained 4 bases not matched to a gene. CDR3 length: 15 residues. Germline V gene lookup returns CDR1 SGDLS and CDR2 YYNGEE. CDR3 amino acids: CASSVAGGTNNEQFF. The CDR3 DNA is TGTGCCAGCAGCGTAGCGGGAGGGACCAACAATGAGCAGTTCTTC. Combining the CDR3 with reference TRBV9 and TRBJ2-1 gives the whole variable domain DSGVTQTPKHLITATGQRVTLRCSPRSGDLSVYWYQQSLDQGLQFLIQYYNGEERAKGNILERFSAQQFPDLHSELNLSSLELGDSALYFCASSVAGGTNNEQFFGPGTRLTVL.

The chain links TRBV5-1 to TRBJ1-4; 12 bases match TRBD1. The CDR3 runs to 15 residues. Germline CDR1 SGHRS, CDR2 YFSETQ. Losses at the gene ends were 3 bases for V and 7 bases for J; bases not matched to a gene: 4. CDR3 protein: CASSSGTGGGEKLFF. The CDR3 DNA reads as TGCGCCAGCAGCTCAGGGACAGGGGGCGGTGAAAAACTGTTTTTT.

The chain combines TRBV7-9 with TRBJ1-2; tentative D call: TRBD1 (6 bases). The CDR3 spans 11 residues. V was cut by 4 bases and J by 7 bases, with 7 bases left in between. CDR1 SEHNR and CDR2 FQNEAQ come from the germline V gene (reference sequence). This CDR3 is CASSSGVGYTF. The CDR3 DNA is TGTGCCAGCAGCTCAGGGGTTGGCTACACCTTC.